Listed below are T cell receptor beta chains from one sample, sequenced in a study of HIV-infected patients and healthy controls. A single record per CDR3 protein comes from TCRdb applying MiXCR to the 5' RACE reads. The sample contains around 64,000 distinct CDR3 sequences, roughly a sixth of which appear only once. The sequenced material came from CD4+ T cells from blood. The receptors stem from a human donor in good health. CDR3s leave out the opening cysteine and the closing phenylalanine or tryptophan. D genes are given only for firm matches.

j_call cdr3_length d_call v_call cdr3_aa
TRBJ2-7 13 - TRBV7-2 ASSPRDSSSYEQY
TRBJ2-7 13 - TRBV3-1 ASSLLTGSGYEQY
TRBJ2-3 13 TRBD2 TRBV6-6 ASRLRGGALDTQY
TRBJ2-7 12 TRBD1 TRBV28 ASSLGQGRWGQY
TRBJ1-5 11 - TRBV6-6 ASRDSNNQPQH
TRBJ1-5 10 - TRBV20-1 SAIRGNQPQH
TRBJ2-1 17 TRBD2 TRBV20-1 SARVRGGLAGGEYNEQF
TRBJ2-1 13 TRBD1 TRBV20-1 SARSGTGPSNEQF
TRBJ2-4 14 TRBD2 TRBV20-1 SARGGDTSAKNIQY
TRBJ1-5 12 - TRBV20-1 SALSVGGNQPQH
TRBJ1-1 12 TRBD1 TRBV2 ASSETTGFTEAF
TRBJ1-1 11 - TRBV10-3 AIAAELNTEAF
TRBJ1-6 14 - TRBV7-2 ASSFSTGSHNSPLH
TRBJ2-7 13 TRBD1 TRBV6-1 ASSSRDRGLHEQY
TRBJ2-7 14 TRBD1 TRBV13 ASSQYRDRSSYEQY
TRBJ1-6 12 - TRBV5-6 ASSFPGSNSPLH
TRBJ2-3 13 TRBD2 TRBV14 ASSQAASGRATQY
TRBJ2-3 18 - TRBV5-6 ASGQLTVPRTPERTDTQY
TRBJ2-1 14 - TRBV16 ASSLPSGAAGNEQF
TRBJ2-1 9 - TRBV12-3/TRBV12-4 ASRLNSEQF
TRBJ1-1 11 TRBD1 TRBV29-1 SVRDRENTEAF
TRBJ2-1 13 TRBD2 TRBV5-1 ASSRVDTGTSGQF
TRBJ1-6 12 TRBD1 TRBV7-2 ASSPTGENSPLH